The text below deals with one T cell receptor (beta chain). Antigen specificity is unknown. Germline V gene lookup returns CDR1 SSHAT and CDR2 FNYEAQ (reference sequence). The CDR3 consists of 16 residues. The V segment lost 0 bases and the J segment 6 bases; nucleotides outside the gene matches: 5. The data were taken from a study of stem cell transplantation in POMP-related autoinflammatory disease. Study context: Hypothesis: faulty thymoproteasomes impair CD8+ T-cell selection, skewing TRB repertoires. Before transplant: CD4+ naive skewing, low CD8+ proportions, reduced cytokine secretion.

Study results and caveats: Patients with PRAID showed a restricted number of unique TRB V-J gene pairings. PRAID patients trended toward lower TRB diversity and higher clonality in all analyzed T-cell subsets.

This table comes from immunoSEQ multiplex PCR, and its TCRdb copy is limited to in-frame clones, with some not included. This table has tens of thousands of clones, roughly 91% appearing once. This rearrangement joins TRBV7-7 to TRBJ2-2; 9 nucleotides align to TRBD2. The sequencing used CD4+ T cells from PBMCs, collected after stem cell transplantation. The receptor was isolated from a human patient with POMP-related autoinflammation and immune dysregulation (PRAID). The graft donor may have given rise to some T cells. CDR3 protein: CASSLAPSGVSGELFF. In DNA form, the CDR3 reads TGTGCCAGCAGCTTAGCGCCTAGCGGGGTGTCCGGGGAGCTGTTTTTT. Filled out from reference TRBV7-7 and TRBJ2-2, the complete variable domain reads GAGVSQSPRYKVTKRGQDVTLRCDPISSHATLYWYQQALGQGPEFLTYFNYEAQPDKSGLPSDRFSAERPEGSISTLTIQRTEQRDSAMYRCASSLAPSGVSGELFFGEGSRLTVL.